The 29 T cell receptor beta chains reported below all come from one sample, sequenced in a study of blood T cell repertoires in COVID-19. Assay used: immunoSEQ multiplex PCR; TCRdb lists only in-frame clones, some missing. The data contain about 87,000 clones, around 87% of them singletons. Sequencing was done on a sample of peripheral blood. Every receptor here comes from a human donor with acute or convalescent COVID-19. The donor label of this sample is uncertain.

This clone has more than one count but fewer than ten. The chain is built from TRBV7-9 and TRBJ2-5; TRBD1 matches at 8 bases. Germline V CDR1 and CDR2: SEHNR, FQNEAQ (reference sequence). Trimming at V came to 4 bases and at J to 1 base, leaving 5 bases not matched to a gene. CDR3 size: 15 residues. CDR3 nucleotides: TGTGCCAGCAGCTCCCCGGACAGGGCCCAAGAGACCCAGTACTTC. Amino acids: CASSSPDRAQETQYF.

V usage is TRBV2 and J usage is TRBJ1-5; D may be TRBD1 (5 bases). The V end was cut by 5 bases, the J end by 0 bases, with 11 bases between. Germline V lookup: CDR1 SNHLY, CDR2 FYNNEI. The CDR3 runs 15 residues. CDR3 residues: CASSSTGFSNQPQHF. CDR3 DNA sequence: TGTGCCAGCAGTTCCACAGGATTTAGCAATCAGCCCCAGCATTTT.

CDR3 in amino acids: CATQGGTTTGELFF. The CDR3, as DNA: TGTGCCACCCAGGGTGGGACTACCACCGGGGAGCTGTTTTTT. The V gene is TRBV2, the J gene TRBJ2-2, with TRBD2 matching over 7 bases. Germline V lookup: CDR1 SNHLY, CDR2 FYNNEI. The length of the CDR3 is 14 residues. Germline trimming cut 10 bases from V and 4 bases from J; bases unmatched to any gene: 9.

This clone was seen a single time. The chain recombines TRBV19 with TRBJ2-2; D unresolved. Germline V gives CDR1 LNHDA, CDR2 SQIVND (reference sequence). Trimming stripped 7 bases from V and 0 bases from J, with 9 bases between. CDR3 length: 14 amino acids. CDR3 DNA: TGTGCCAGTACGGTGCAGGCGAACACCGGGGAGCTGTTTTTT. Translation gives CASTVQANTGELFF.

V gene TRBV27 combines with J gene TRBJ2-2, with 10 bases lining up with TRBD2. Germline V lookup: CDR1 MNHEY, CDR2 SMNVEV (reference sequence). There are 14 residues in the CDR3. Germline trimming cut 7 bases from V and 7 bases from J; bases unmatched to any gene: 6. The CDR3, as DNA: TGTGCCAGCACTTTGGGGACTAGCGTCGGGGAGCTGTTTTTT. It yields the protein CASTLGTSVGELFF.

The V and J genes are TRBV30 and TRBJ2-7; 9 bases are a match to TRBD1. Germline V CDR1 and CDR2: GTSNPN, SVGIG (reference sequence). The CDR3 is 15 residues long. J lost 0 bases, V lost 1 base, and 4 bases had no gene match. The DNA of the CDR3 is TGTGCCTGGAGTGGGGACAGGGCCGGCTCCTACGAGCAGTACTTC. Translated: CAWSGDRAGSYEQYF.

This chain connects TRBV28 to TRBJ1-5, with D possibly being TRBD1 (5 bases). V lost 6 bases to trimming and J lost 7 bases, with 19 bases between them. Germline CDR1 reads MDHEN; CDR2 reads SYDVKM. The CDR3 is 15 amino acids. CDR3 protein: CASRVYSAGKQPQHF. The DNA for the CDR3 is TGTGCCAGCAGGGTATACTCGGCAGGGAAGCAGCCCCAGCATTTT.

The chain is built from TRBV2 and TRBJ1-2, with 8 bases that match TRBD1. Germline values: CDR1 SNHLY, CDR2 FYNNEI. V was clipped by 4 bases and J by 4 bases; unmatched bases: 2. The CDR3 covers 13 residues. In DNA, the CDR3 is TGTGCCAGCAGTGGACAGGGGATCTATGGCTACACCTTC. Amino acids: CASSGQGIYGYTF.

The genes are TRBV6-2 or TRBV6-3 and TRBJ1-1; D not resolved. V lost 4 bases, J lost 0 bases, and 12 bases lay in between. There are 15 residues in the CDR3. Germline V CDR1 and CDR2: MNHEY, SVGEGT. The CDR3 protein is CASSSPGRMNTEAFF. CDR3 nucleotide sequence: TGTGCCAGCAGTTCACCGGGAAGGATGAACACTGAAGCTTTCTTT.

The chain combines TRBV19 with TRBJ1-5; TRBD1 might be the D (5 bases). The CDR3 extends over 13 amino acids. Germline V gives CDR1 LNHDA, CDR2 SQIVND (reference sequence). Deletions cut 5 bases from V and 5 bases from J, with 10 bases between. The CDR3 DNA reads TGTGCCAGTAGTCCAGGGTTGGATCAGCCCCAGCATTTT. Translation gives CASSPGLDQPQHF.

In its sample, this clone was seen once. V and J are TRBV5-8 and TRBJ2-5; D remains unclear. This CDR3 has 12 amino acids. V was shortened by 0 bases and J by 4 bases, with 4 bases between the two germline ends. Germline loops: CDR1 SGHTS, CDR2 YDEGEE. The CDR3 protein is CASSLAGETQYF. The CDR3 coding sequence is TGTGCCAGCAGCTTGGCCGGAGAGACCCAGTACTTC.

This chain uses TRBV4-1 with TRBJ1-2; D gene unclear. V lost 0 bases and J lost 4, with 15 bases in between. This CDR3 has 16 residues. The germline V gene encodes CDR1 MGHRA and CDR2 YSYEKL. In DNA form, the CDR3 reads TGCGCCAGCAGCCAAGATAGCATCGGGTTCGGCTATGGCTACACCTTC. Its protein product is CASSQDSIGFGYGYTF.

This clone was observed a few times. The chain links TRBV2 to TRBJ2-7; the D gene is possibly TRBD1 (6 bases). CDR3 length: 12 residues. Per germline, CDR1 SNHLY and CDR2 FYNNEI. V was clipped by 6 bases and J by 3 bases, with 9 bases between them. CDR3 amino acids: CASSEQGYEQYF. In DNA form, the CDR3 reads TGTGCCAGCAGCGAACAGGGCTACGAGCAGTACTTC.

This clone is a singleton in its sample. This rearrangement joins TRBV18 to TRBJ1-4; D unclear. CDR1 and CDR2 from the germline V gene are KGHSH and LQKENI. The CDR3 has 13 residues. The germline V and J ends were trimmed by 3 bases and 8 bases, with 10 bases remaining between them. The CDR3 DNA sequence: TGTGCCAGCTCACCCTCATCGGGGGAAAAACTGTTTTTT. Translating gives CASSPSSGEKLFF.

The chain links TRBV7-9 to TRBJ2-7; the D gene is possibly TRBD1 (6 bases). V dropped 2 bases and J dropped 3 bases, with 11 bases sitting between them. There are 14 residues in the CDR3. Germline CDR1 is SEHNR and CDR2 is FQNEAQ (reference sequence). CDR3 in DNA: TGTGCCAGCAGCTTACGTTTAGGGGGCTACGAGCAGTACTTC. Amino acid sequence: CASSLRLGGYEQYF.

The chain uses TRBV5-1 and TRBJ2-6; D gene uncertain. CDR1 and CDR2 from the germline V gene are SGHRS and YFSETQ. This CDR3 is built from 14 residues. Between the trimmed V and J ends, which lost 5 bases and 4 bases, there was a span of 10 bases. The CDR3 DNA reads TGCGCCAGCAGATCCGCAGAAGGGGCCAACGTCCTGACTTTC. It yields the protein CASRSAEGANVLTF.

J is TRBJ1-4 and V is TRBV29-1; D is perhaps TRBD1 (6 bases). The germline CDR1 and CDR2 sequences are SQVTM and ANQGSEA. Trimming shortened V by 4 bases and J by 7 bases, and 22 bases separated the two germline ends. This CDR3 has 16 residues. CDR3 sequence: CSVGLTSGVVGEKLFF. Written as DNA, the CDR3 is TGCAGCGTTGGGCTAACCTCAGGGGTTGTGGGTGAAAAACTGTTTTTT. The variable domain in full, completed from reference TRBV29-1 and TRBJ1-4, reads SAVISQKPSRDICQRGTSLTIQCQVDSQVTMMFWYRQQPGQSLTLIATANQGSEATYESGFVIDKFPISRPNLTFSTLTVSNMSPEDSSIYLCSVGLTSGVVGEKLFFGSGTQLSVL.

The CDR3 spells CASSPTATNEKLFF. CDR3 coding DNA: TGTGCCAGCAGCCCGACAGCAACTAATGAAAAACTGTTTTTT. This chain connects TRBV9 to TRBJ1-4; D is possibly TRBD1 (5 bases). V was pared by 4 bases and J by 0 bases, with 7 bases between. Germline lookup yields CDR1 SGDLS and CDR2 YYNGEE. This CDR3 is built from 14 residues.

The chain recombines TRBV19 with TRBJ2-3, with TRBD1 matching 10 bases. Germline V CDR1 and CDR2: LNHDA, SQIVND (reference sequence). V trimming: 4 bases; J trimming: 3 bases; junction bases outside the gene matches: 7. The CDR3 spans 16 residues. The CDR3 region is CASSTRDRGYTDTQYF. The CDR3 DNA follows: TGTGCCAGTAGTACGCGGGACAGGGGATATACAGATACGCAGTATTTT.

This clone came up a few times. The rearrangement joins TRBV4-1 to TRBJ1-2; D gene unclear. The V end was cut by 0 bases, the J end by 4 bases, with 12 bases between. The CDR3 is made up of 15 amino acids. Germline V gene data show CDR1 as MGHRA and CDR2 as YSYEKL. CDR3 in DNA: TGCGCCAGCAGCCAAGATGAGGGATTTGTCTATGGCTACACCTTC. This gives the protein CASSQDEGFVYGYTF.

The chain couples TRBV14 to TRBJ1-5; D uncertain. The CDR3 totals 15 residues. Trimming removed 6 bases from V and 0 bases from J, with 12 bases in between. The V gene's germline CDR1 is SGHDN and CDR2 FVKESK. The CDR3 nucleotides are TGTGCCAGCAGGAGTTGCGGGATTAGCAATCAGCCCCAGCATTTT. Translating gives CASRSCGISNQPQHF.

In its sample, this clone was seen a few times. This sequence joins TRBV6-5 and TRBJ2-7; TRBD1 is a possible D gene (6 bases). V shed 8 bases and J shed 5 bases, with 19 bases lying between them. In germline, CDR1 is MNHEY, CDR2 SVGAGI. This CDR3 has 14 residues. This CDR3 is CASGTGTSVNEQYF. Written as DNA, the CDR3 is TGTGCCAGCGGAACCGGGACATCGGTAAACGAGCAGTACTTC.

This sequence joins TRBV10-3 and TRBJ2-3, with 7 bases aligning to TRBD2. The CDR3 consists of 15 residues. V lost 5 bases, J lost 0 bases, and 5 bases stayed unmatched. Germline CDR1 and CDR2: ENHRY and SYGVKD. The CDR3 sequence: CAISRVSGSTDTQYF. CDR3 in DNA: TGTGCCATCAGTCGGGTTAGCGGGAGCACAGATACGCAGTATTTT.

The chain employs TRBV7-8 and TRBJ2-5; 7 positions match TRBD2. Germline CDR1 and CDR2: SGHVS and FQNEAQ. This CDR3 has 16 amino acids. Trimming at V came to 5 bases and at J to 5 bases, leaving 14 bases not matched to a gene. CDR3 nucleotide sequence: TGTGCCAGCAGCCGCCCCGGGGGGAACGGGGTTGAGACCCAGTACTTC. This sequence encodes CASSRPGGNGVETQYF. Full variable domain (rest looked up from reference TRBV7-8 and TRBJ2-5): GAGVSQSPRYKVAKRGQDVALRCDPISGHVSLFWYQQALGQGPEFLTYFQNEAQLDKSGLPSDRFFAERPEGSVSTLKIQRTQQEDSAVYLCASSRPGGNGVETQYFGPGTRLLVL.

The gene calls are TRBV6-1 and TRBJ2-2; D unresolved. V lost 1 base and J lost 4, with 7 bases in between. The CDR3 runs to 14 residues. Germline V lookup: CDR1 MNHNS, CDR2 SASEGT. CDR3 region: CASSEGQITGELFF. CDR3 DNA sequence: TGTGCCAGCAGTGAAGGGCAGATCACCGGGGAGCTGTTTTTT.

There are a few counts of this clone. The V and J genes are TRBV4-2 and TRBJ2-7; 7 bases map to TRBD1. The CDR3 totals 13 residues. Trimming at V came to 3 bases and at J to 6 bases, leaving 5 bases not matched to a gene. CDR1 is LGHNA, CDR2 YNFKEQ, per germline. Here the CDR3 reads CASSQTGLGEQYF. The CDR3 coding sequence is TGTGCCAGCAGCCAGACAGGGTTGGGCGAGCAGTACTTC.

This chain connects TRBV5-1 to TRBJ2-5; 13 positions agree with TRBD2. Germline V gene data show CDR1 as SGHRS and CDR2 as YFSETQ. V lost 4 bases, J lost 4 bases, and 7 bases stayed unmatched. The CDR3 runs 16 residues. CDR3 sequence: CASSLLGTSGVETQYF. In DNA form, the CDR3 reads TGCGCCAGCAGCCTACTGGGGACTAGCGGGGTAGAGACCCAGTACTTC.

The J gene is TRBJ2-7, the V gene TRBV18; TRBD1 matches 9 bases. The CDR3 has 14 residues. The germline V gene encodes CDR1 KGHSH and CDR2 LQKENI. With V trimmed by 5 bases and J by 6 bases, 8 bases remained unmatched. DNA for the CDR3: TGTGCCAGCTCATTCGTGGGACAGGGCGGCGAGCAGTACTTC. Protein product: CASSFVGQGGEQYF.

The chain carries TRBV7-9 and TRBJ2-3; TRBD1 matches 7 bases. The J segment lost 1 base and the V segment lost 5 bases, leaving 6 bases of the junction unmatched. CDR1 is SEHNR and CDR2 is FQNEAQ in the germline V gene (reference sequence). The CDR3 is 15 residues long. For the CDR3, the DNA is TGTGCCAGCAGCCTCCGACAGGGAGGCACAGATACGCAGTATTTT. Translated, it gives CASSLRQGGTDTQYF.